This entry is about one T cell receptor beta chain. Its cognate antigen is unknown. From germline, CDR1 is MDHEN and CDR2 SYDVKM. With 7 bases clipped from V and 5 bases from J, the junction kept 8 bases outside the gene matches. The CDR3 is 14 residues long. The sample originates from a study of OX40 agonist ivuxolimab in advanced cancers. The overall study: Under the entry rules, prior anti-PD-1, anti-PD-L1 or anti-CTLA-4 therapy was allowed, and around 40% had some. General observations from the study: Average numbers of expanded clones were greater in CD8+ T cells than in CD4+. Relatively little clonal expansion, among the lowest observed, appeared in partial responders at 0.1-3.0 mg/kg.

This table comes from immunoSEQ multiplex PCR, and its TCRdb copy is limited to in-frame clones, with some not included. The repertoire consists of about 60,000 clones, with about 89% occurring once and the leading ten covering 11% to 15%. This chain joins TRBV28 and TRBJ1-5; 7 bases fit TRBD1. The sequence was obtained from an adult with an advanced solid tumor such as melanoma, head and neck, liver or kidney cancer. This specimen consisted of CD4+ or CD8+ T cells sorted from blood, obtained in a trial of the OX40 agonist ivuxolimab. The CDR3: CASITGTEYQPQHF. The CDR3 DNA is TGTGCCAGCATCACGGGGACAGAGTATCAGCCCCAGCATTTT. Using reference TRBV28 and TRBJ1-5 for the parts outside the CDR3, the full variable domain is DVKVTQSSRYLVKRTGEKVFLECVQDMDHENMFWYRQDPGLGLRLIYFSYDVKMKEKGDIPEGYSVSREKKERFSLILESASTNQTSMYLCASITGTEYQPQHFGDGTRLSIL.